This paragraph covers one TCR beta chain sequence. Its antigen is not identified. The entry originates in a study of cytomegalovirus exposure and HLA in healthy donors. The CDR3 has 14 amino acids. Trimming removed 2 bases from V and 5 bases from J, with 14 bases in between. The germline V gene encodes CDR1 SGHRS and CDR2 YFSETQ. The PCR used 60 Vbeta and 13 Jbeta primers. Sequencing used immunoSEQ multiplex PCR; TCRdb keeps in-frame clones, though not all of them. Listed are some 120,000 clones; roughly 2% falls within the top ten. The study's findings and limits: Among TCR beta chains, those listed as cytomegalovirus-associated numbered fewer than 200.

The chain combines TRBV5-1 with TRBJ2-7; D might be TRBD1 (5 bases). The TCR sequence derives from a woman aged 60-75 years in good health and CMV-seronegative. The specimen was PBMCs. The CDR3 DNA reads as TGCGCCAGCAGCTTAGGAGCAGGGTTAAACGAGCAGTACTTC. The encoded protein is CASSLGAGLNEQYF.